The rows below give T cell receptor beta chains drawn from one sample of a study of T cell repertoires and HLA-DP antigens. Their cognate antigens are unknown. Clones were sequenced by immunoSEQ multiplex PCR, and TCRdb holds only the in-frame ones, with some missing. The top ten hold about 1.8% of the sample, which has approximately 100,000 clones, approximately 86% seen once. Specimen: CD4+ T cells from PBMCs. The receptors shown here come from a man aged 45-65 years in good health and CMV-seronegative. The conserved cysteine and the conserved F or W are not part of the CDR3 here. Fields, in order: V gene, clone size, CDR3 length, CDR3 protein. Part of the rows lack a size; the others show once, few, many or a class for expanded clones.

V: TRBV11-2
size: .
length: 11
CDR3: ASSLGRGYEQY

V: TRBV5-1
size: .
length: 11
CDR3: ASSPHGTDTQY

V: TRBV28
size: .
length: 11
CDR3: ASSLSFTGEQY

V: TRBV4-1
size: .
length: 13
CDR3: ASSQFDRDGGELF

V: TRBV19
size: .
length: 13
CDR3: ASSPSGTPGDTQY

V: TRBV6-1
size: few
length: 12
CDR3: ASTRTGGKDGYT

V: TRBV28
size: .
length: 14
CDR3: ASSLSRGRSLSGYT

V: TRBV9
size: .
length: 11
CDR3: ASSVGGTTEAF

V: TRBV6-5
size: .
length: 11
CDR3: ASSPTGLDEQY

V: TRBV29-1
size: .
length: 11
CDR3: SAEGGMNTEAF

V: TRBV30
size: .
length: 12
CDR3: AWSLGGQGKTQY

V: TRBV10-3
size: .
length: 12
CDR3: AISPQGRAEEQY

V: TRBV19
size: .
length: 12
CDR3: ASSDRGLAVEQF

V: TRBV14
size: .
length: 15
CDR3: ASSQVVTGGLRETQY

V: TRBV21-1
size: .
length: 14
CDR3: ASSSYRAGGQETQY

V: TRBV9
size: .
length: 13
CDR3: ASTTGQGSWNEQF

V: TRBV6-5
size: .
length: 12
CDR3: ASRRGTGNQPQH

V: TRBV18
size: .
length: 14
CDR3: ASSPPSQPSGNTIY

V: TRBV7-9
size: .
length: 13
CDR3: ASSRLTGVSDEQY

V: TRBV28
size: .
length: 13
CDR3: ASSPRGRGRGELF

V: TRBV15
size: few
length: 14
CDR3: ATSGSVGVSGNTIY

V: TRBV29-1
size: .
length: 13
CDR3: SVDGLAGGLNEQF

V: TRBV6-5
size: .
length: 10
CDR3: ASRATTYEQY

V: TRBV5-6
size: .
length: 12
CDR3: ASGDRFSYNEQF

V: TRBV7-8
size: few
length: 13
CDR3: ASSLSGGVNQPQH

V: TRBV6-6
size: .
length: 14
CDR3: ASSFARQGALQPQH

V: TRBV18
size: .
length: 12
CDR3: ASSPPWGANEQF

V: TRBV11-1
size: .
length: 13
CDR3: ASSLQGPIVAEAF

V: TRBV7-9
size: .
length: 12
CDR3: ASSLAASAYGYT

V: TRBV7-8
size: once
length: 12
CDR3: ASSWGSGANVLT

V: TRBV27
size: .
length: 12
CDR3: ASSLQGKNTEAF

V: TRBV4-1
size: few
length: 14
CDR3: ASSQDSGQGFEKLF

V: TRBV5-6
size: .
length: 14
CDR3: ASSLAGATRYYTQY

V: TRBV6-1
size: .
length: 12
CDR3: ASSNRDLSYEQY

V: TRBV6-6
size: .
length: 10
CDR3: ASTSTYTEAF

V: TRBV2
size: .
length: 14
CDR3: ASSALQGASGNTIY

V: TRBV5-4
size: .
length: 13
CDR3: ASSSQGGPGSPLH

V: TRBV5-8
size: .
length: 12
CDR3: ASSLGWTAYGYT

V: TRBV14
size: many
length: 12
CDR3: ASSRGSYTGELF

V: TRBV18
size: .
length: 11
CDR3: ASTPRGPYEQY

V: TRBV5-1
size: .
length: 11
CDR3: ASSSAGGDGYT

V: TRBV21-1
size: .
length: 13
CDR3: ASSYLGLLLYEQY

V: TRBV11-2
size: .
length: 15
CDR3: ASSLDGGPISGNTIY

V: TRBV27
size: .
length: 13
CDR3: ASKQTELLPGEQY

V: TRBV7-9
size: .
length: 14
CDR3: ASSFLTSVGTGELF

V: TRBV30
size: .
length: 12
CDR3: AWNSGRETDTQY

V: TRBV6-1
size: .
length: 13
CDR3: ASSARAPSTDTQY

V: TRBV7-8
size: .
length: 14
CDR3: ASSLERQSSSYEQY

V: TRBV5-1
size: .
length: 13
CDR3: ASSPSSGRSDTQY

V: TRBV5-1
size: .
length: 13
CDR3: ASSLAVDYQETQY

V: TRBV7-2
size: .
length: 16
CDR3: ASSLVVSGGAAFTGQY

V: TRBV18
size: .
length: 16
CDR3: ASSPSVRMTDFSYEQY

V: TRBV9
size: once
length: 13
CDR3: ASSVVTGPQETQY

V: TRBV2
size: once
length: 15
CDR3: ASSLRGSKIFTGELF

V: TRBV15
size: .
length: 16
CDR3: ATSRDIWGPHNTGELF